This TCR beta chain is drawn from a study of cytomegalovirus exposure and HLA in healthy donors. General study points: With further analysis later on, most CMV-associated TCR beta chains appeared HLA-restricted. Among TCR beta chains, those listed as cytomegalovirus-associated numbered around 180. As a later analysis showed, several of the most significant clusters appeared to be linked to common viral pathogens.

Germline values: CDR1 LNHNV, CDR2 YYDKDF (reference sequence). Trimming removed 4 bases from V and 0 bases from J; junction bases left unmatched: 6. The CDR3 is made up of 15 amino acids. As for this clone: The target antigen is unknown.

PCR used 60 Vbeta primers and 13 Jbeta primers. Original methodology: Tens of millions of unique TCR beta chains, 10 million to 14 million shared, were counted in a later analysis. Here immunoSEQ multiplex PCR was the method, and the copy in TCRdb shows in-frame clones only, minus some. V and J calls and clone size are copied from that table; D and trimming were computed from the DNA. Of 150,000 to 200,000 clones listed, 65% to 80% are singletons. This TCR was recovered from a woman aged 45 to 65 in good health and CMV-seropositive. The sequenced material came from PBMCs. The chain carries TRBV15 and TRBJ2-7, with 7 bases matching TRBD2. CDR3 DNA sequence: TGTGCCACCAGCACAGGGAGGGAAATCTCCTACGAGCAGTACTTC. Protein: CATSTGREISYEQYF. Variable domain in full (rest from reference TRBV15 and TRBJ2-7): DAMVIQNPRYQVTQFGKPVTLSCSQTLNHNVMYWYQQKSSQAPKLLFHYYDKDFNNEADTPDNFQSRRPNTSFCFLDIRSPGLGDTAMYLCATSTGREISYEQYFGPGTRLTVT.